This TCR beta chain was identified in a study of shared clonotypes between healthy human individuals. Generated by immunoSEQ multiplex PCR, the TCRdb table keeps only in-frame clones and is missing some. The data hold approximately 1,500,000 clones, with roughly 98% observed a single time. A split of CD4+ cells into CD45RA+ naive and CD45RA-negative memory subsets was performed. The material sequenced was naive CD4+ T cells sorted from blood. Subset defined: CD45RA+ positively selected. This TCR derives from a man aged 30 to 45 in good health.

The DNA of the CDR3 is TGTGCCAGCAGTTCCGCCGCCTACGAGCAGTACTTC. Residues: CASSSAAYEQYF. This chain uses TRBV27 with TRBJ2-7; no clear D gene. From germline, CDR1 is MNHEY and CDR2 SMNVEV (reference sequence). The CDR3 is 12 amino acids. Trimming removed 4 bases from V and 2 bases from J, with 6 bases in between.